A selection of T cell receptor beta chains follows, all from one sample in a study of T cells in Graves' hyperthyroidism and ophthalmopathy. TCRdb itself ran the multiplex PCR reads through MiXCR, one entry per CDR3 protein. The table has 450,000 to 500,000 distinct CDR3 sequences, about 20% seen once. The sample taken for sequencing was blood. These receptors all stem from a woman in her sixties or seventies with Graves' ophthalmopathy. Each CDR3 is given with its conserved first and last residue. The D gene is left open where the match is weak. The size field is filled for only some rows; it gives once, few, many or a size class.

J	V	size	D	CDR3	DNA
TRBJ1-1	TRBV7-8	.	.	CASSLGEAGIMNTEAFF	TGTGCCAGCAGCTTAGGGGAAGCGGGGATTATGAACACTGAAGCTTTCTTT
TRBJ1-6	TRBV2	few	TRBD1	CASSSRDSDNSPLHF	TGTGCCAGCAGCTCCCGGGACAGTGATAATTCACCCCTCCACTTT
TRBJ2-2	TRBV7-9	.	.	CASNSQYSTGELFF	TGTGCCAGCAACTCCCAGTACAGCACCGGGGAGCTGTTTTTT
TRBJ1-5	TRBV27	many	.	CASSRLTSNQPQHF	TGTGCCAGCAGTAGGCTAACTAGCAATCAGCCCCAGCATTTT
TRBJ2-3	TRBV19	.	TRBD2	CASSRLAGASTDTQYF	TGTGCCAGTAGTCGACTAGCGGGGGCGAGCACAGATACGCAGTATTTT
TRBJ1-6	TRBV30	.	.	CAWAKEGYNSPLHF	TGTGCCTGGGCGAAGGAGGGGTATAATTCACCCCTCCACTTT
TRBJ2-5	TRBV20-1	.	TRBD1	CSARLTGAAGETQYF	TGCAGTGCAAGACTTACAGGGGCCGCAGGGGAGACCCAGTACTTC
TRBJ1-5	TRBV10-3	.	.	CAISEGEGGISNQPQHF	TGTGCCATCAGTGAGGGCGAAGGGGGGATTAGCAATCAGCCCCAGCATTTT
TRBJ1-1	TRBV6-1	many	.	CASSNEYLNTEAFF	TGTGCCAGCAGTAACGAGTACTTGAACACTGAAGCTTTCTTT
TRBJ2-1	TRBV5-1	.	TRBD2	CASTSAGENYNEQFF	TGCGCCAGCACTTCTGCGGGAGAAAATTACAATGAGCAGTTCTTC
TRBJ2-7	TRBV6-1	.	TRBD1	CASRRQGEQYF	TGTGCCAGCAGGCGACAGGGCGAGCAGTACTTC
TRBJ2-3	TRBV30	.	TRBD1	CAWGGQGPYTDTQYF	TGTGCCTGGGGGGGACAGGGTCCGTACACAGATACGCAGTATTTT
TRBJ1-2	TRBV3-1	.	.	CASSQDNQGWGYTF	TGTGCCAGCAGCCAAGATAATCAGGGATGGGGCTACACCTTC
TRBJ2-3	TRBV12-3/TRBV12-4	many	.	CATHPSSTDTQYF	TGTGCCACCCACCCAAGTAGCACAGATACGCAGTATTTT
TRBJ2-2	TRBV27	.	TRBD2	CASSYAGGPGELFF	TGTGCCAGCAGTTATGCGGGAGGGCCCGGGGAGCTGTTTTTT
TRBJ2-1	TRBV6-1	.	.	CASSDLSRGNEQFF	TGTGCCAGCAGTGACCTGTCTAGGGGGAATGAGCAGTTCTTC
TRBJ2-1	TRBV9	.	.	CASSDRTAHNEQFF	TGTGCCAGCAGCGATCGAACAGCCCACAATGAGCAGTTCTTC
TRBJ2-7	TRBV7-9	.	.	CASSLGSYTLEQYF	TGTGCCAGCAGCTTAGGTTCCTACACGCTGGAGCAGTACTTC
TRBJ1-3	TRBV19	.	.	CASNRRAGDSGNTIYF	TGTGCCAGTAACCGAAGAGCAGGGGACTCAGGAAACACCATATATTTT
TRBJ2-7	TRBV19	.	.	CASSIMFGSRVEEQYF	TGTGCCAGTAGTATAATGTTCGGGAGCCGGGTGGAAGAGCAGTACTTC
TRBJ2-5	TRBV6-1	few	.	CASRNYQETQYF	TGTGCCAGCAGAAACTACCAAGAGACCCAGTACTTC
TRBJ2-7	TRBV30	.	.	CACSLTGHIGEQYF	TGTGCCTGCTCCCTGACAGGCCACATCGGCGAGCAGTACTTC